This T cell receptor (beta chain) was retrieved from a study of shared clonotypes between healthy human individuals. The CDR3 is made up of 15 amino acids. CDR1 and CDR2 from the germline V gene are SGDLS and YYNGEE. Losses at the gene ends were 3 bases for V and 5 bases for J; bases not matched to a gene: 10. This clone was recorded only once. Method: immunoSEQ multiplex PCR; TCRdb's copy keeps in-frame clones and lacks some. This table has about 330,000 clones, roughly 84% appearing once. Sample: memory CD8+ T cells sorted from blood. Subset described: CD45RO+ cells pooled with CCR7-negative TemRA cells. The TCR sequence derives from a man aged 18 to 30 in good health. V and J are TRBV9 and TRBJ2-7, with 8 bases aligning to TRBD2. CDR3 region: CASSAEPGLVDEQYF. The CDR3, as DNA: TGTGCCAGCAGCGCGGAACCGGGACTAGTTGACGAGCAGTACTTC.